The 8 T cell receptor beta chains below come from one sample, sequenced in a study of vaccination and CD4 T cells after COVID-19. These TCRs are of unknown antigen specificity. Treatment meaning: roughly ten-day PBMC culture with coronavirus spike peptide pools or control peptides (ViraFEST assay). The Oncomine TCR Beta short-read assay was applied to DNA of cultured CD4+ T cells. MiXCR, run by TCRdb on the PCR reads, gives a single entry per CDR3 protein. The sample yields about 17,000 distinct CDR3 sequences, less than 60% seen once. This material consisted of CD4+ T cells from blood, cultured in vitro, taken before SARS-CoV-2 vaccination. Receptors originate from a human donor who had recovered from COVID-19.

This chain links TRBV11-3 with TRBJ2-1; D is perhaps TRBD2 (6 bases). The CDR3 is 15 residues long. Germline V gene data show CDR1 as SGHNT and CDR2 as YENEEA. Trimming took 5 bases from V and 0 from J, leaving 11 bases between them. The CDR3 DNA reads as TGTGCCAGCAGCCCTAGCGAGACCTCCTACAATGAGCAGTTCTTC. Protein: CASSPSETSYNEQFF.

This clonotype was observed a single time. The rearrangement uses TRBV4-1 and TRBJ1-2; D is perhaps TRBD1 (6 bases). Per the germline V gene, CDR1 is MGHRA and CDR2 is YSYEKL. The V and J ends lost 1 base and 0 bases respectively, with 18 bases between them. The CDR3 is 18 residues long. The CDR3 DNA sequence: TGCGCCAGCAGCCAAGGGGTGGCAGGGGATTTAGCTAACTATGGCTACACCTTC. Its translation: CASSQGVAGDLANYGYTF.

This chain links TRBV12-3 or TRBV12-4 with TRBJ1-1; D is perhaps TRBD1 (6 bases). The CDR3 totals 12 residues. The V gene lost 5 bases and the J gene lost 11 bases, with 15 bases spanning the gap. Here the CDR3 DNA reads TGTGCCAGCAGTCCCGGGACATCGGTCGCTTTCTTT. Residues: CASSPGTSVAFF.

This rearrangement joins TRBV19 to TRBJ1-5; D is ambiguous. Trimming stripped 0 bases from V and 7 bases from J, with 13 bases between. Germline CDR1 reads LNHDA; CDR2 reads SQIVND (reference sequence). The CDR3 is 15 residues long. CDR3 nucleotides: TGTGCCAGTAGTATAGAGGCCAATCCGAGCCAGCCCCAGCATTTT. Amino acids: CASSIEANPSQPQHF. Together with reference TRBV19 and TRBJ1-5, the CDR3 gives the full variable domain: DGGITQSPKYLFRKEGQNVTLSCEQNLNHDAMYWYRQDPGQGLRLIYYSQIVNDFQKGDIAEGYSVSREKKESFPLTVTSAQKNPTAFYLCASSIEANPSQPQHFGDGTRLSIL.

The rearrangement joins TRBV12-5 to TRBJ1-2; D perhaps matches TRBD1 (5 bases). This CDR3 has 15 residues. Germline V gene sequence: CDR1 LGHNT, CDR2 FRNRAP. V was clipped by 1 base and J by 7 bases, with 16 bases between them. CDR3 nucleotide sequence: TGTGCTAGTGGTTTGGCCGGAGCCGGGACGCGTGGCTACACCTTC. It specifies CASGLAGAGTRGYTF. The full variable domain, in which reference TRBV12-5 and TRBJ1-2 provide the parts outside the CDR3, is DARVTQTPRHKVTEMGQEVTMRCQPILGHNTVFWYRQTMMQGLELLAYFRNRAPLDDSGMPKDRFSAEMPDATLATLKIQPSEPRDSAVYFCASGLAGAGTRGYTFGSGTRLTVV.

The chain couples TRBV7-6 to TRBJ1-1, with D maybe TRBD1 (6 bases). This CDR3 is 14 amino acids long. Trimming shortened V by 5 bases and J by 1 base, and 11 bases separated the two germline ends. CDR1 and CDR2 (germline): SGHVS, FNYEAQ. The CDR3 sequence: CASSPVGQNTEAFF. In nucleotides, the CDR3 is TGTGCCAGCAGCCCCGTGGGACAGAACACTGAAGCTTTCTTT.

This rearrangement joins TRBV7-9 to TRBJ2-7, with TRBD2 identical over 8 bases. The CDR3 totals 16 residues. V lost 5 bases, J lost 2 bases, and 11 bases stayed unmatched. CDR1 is SEHNR and CDR2 is FQNEAQ in the germline V gene (reference sequence). The CDR3 nucleotides read TGTGCCAGCAGCCCCCGACTAGCGAGTACCGCCTACGAGCAGTACTTC. It yields the protein CASSPRLASTAYEQYF.

In its sample, this clonotype was seen a few times. The chain is built from TRBV6-5 and TRBJ2-3, with D perhaps TRBD1 or TRBD2 (5 bases each). The CDR3 runs to 19 residues. The V end was cut by 4 bases, the J end by 3 bases, with 26 bases between. Germline V gives CDR1 MNHEY, CDR2 SVGAGI. CDR3 DNA sequence: TGTGCCAGCAGTTCGACCTCATGGGACGGACTGTTACAAACAGATACGCAGTATTTT. Amino acid sequence: CASSSTSWDGLLQTDTQYF.